This T cell receptor beta chain was captured in a study of cytomegalovirus exposure and HLA in healthy donors. Study results and caveats: Across all donors, roughly uniform sequencing depth was an assumption of the presence/absence analyses.

As concerns this clone: Its specificity is not known.

Germline lookup yields CDR1 MDHEN and CDR2 SYDVKM. With 6 bases removed from V and 0 bases from J, the gap between germline ends came to 6 bases. The CDR3 extends over 12 amino acids. Nominally healthy donors provided the samples, though records likely missed some immune exposures. With 60 Vbeta and 13 Jbeta primers, the PCR was carried out. Libraries were prepared by immunoSEQ multiplex PCR; TCRdb keeps only in-frame clonotypes and omits some of them. The sample includes around 130,000 clones, more than 60% of them seen just once. The chain is built from TRBV28 and TRBJ2-7, with a weak D call TRBD1 (5 bases). Source material: PBMCs. The clonotype originates from a man younger than 35 in good health and CMV-seronegative. The CDR3 region has the DNA TGTGCCAGCAGGACAGCCTCCTACGAGCAGTACTTC. This sequence encodes CASRTASYEQYF.